A single sample is the source of the 25 T cell receptor beta chains below, sequenced in a study of T-cell memory formation after mild COVID-19. TCRdb reanalysed the 5' RACE reads using MiXCR and keeps one entry per CDR3 protein. The data show tens of thousands of distinct CDR3 sequences, approximately 9.1% seen once. Material for sequencing was PBMCs or a T cell subset sorted from them (not recorded which). The receptors originated from an adult woman who had mild COVID-19 (a few samples of this study predate the infection). Cell type and time point are not known.

This clonotype is medium-sized in the sample. The chain joins TRBV7-3 to TRBJ2-3; D unresolved. The V end lost 2 bases, the J end lost 2 bases, and 8 bases lay between the germline ends. Germline CDR1 reads SGHTA; CDR2 reads FQGTGA. The CDR3 is made up of 14 amino acids. As DNA, the CDR3 is TGTGCCAGCAGCTTAGGCCAAGTCACAGATACGCAGTATTTT. It yields the protein CASSLGQVTDTQYF.

This clonotype was counted only a few times. V gene TRBV7-2 combines with J gene TRBJ1-3, with 10 bases fitting TRBD1. V dropped 4 bases and J dropped 4; count of bases not matched to a gene: 13. CDR3 size: 18 residues. Germline CDR1 reads SGHTA; CDR2 reads FQGNSA. CDR3 DNA sequence: TGTGCCAGCAGCTCCCCCATGTCGACAGGGGGCGTCGGAAACACCATATATTTT. This translates into CASSSPMSTGGVGNTIYF.

The chain couples TRBV30 to TRBJ2-3; tentative D call: TRBD1 (5 bases). V was trimmed by 1 base and J by 3 bases, leaving 11 bases between them. Germline V gives CDR1 GTSNPN, CDR2 SVGIG (reference sequence). The CDR3 sequence is 14 residues long. The CDR3 bases are TGTGCCTGGAGTGGTTGGGGCAGGACAGATACGCAGTATTTT. Translating gives CAWSGWGRTDTQYF.

This clonotype has more than one count but fewer than ten. V gene TRBV7-8 combines with J gene TRBJ2-3; D not resolved. CDR1 and CDR2 from the germline V gene are SGHVS and FQNEAQ. The CDR3 consists of 14 residues. Trimming left V 5 bases short and J 3 bases short, with 12 bases between. In DNA, the CDR3 is TGTGCCAGCAGCCTCGCCCCTGGGACAGATACGCAGTATTTT. The encoded protein is CASSLAPGTDTQYF.

This chain uses TRBV5-1 with TRBJ1-1; a possible D gene is TRBD1 (5 bases). V lost 2 bases and J 4 bases, leaving 9 bases between the germline ends. The CDR3 is made up of 13 amino acids. Germline CDR1 reads SGHRS; CDR2 reads YFSETQ. The CDR3 bases are TGCGCCAGCAGCTTCCAGGGTCTCACTGAAGCTTTCTTT. Residues: CASSFQGLTEAFF.

This clonotype showed up just a few times. This sequence joins TRBV5-1 and TRBJ2-5, with TRBD1 as a possible D gene (6 bases). Trimming removed 5 bases at V and 5 bases at J, with 16 bases between. The germline V gene encodes CDR1 SGHRS and CDR2 YFSETQ. This CDR3 is built from 14 residues. The CDR3 spells CASSLPQGSETQYF. The CDR3, as DNA: TGCGCCAGCAGTTTACCTCAGGGGAGCGAGACCCAGTACTTC.

The chain uses TRBV6-5 and TRBJ2-6, with D maybe TRBD2 (7 bases). Germline loops: CDR1 MNHEY, CDR2 SVGAGI. V was cut by 6 bases and J by 5 bases, with 8 bases left in between. The CDR3 covers 13 residues. The CDR3 is CASRGGRANVLTF. The CDR3 nucleotides read TGTGCCAGCAGGGGGGGGCGGGCCAACGTCCTGACTTTC.

This clonotype was counted ten times or more. The V and J genes are TRBV6-2 or TRBV6-3 and TRBJ2-7, with 9 bases identical to TRBD1. The CDR3 sequence is 15 residues long. Germline lookup yields CDR1 MNHEY and CDR2 SVGEGT. After removal of 6 bases from V and 4 bases from J, the junction contained 10 bases not matched to a gene. The CDR3 reads CASSDSTGGHYEQYF. The CDR3 region has the DNA TGTGCCAGCAGCGATTCAACAGGGGGCCATTACGAGCAGTACTTC.

The chain carries TRBV19 and TRBJ2-6; D uncertain. Germline V lookup: CDR1 LNHDA, CDR2 SQIVND (reference sequence). Trimming removed 8 bases at V and 1 base at J, with 9 bases between. CDR3 length: 14 amino acids. The CDR3 bases are TGTGCCAGTTTGGTGACGTCTGGGGCCAACGTCCTGACTTTC. Translated: CASLVTSGANVLTF.

The chain uses TRBV4-1 and TRBJ1-5; 9 nucleotides align to TRBD1. The CDR3 totals 16 residues. CDR1 and CDR2 (germline): MGHRA, YSYEKL. J lost 4 bases, V lost 0 bases, and 4 bases had no gene match. CDR3 in DNA: TGCGCCAGCAGCCAAGATCCGACAGGGGGTAATCAGCCCCAGCATTTT. It translates to CASSQDPTGGNQPQHF.

This clonotype appeared a few times. The chain is built from TRBV6-6 and TRBJ2-1, with TRBD2 identical over 11 bases. The V gene end was trimmed by 5 bases and the J gene end by 5 bases; junction bases not matched to a gene: 5. Germline CDR1 and CDR2: MNHNY and SVGAGI (reference sequence). This CDR3 has 15 residues. CDR3 sequence: CASSLIAGGNNEQFF. The CDR3 DNA reads TGTGCCAGCAGTCTCATAGCGGGGGGGAACAATGAGCAGTTCTTC.

This clonotype was counted only a few times. The CDR3: CASSLRGFDEQYF. For the CDR3, the DNA is TGTGCCAGCAGTCTTCGGGGCTTCGACGAGCAGTACTTC. The genes are TRBV12-3 or TRBV12-4 and TRBJ2-7, with D tentatively TRBD1 or TRBD2 (5 bases each). The germline V and J ends were trimmed by 5 bases and 5 bases, with 13 bases remaining between them. The CDR3 totals 13 residues.

The rearrangement uses TRBV7-2 and TRBJ1-5, with D maybe TRBD1 (5 bases). Germline V gene sequence: CDR1 SGHTA, CDR2 FQGNSA. Trimming left V 1 base short and J 11 bases short, with 18 bases between. This CDR3 region has 15 residues. Here the CDR3 reads CASSLVWGDRAAQHF. As DNA, the CDR3 is TGTGCCAGCAGCTTAGTCTGGGGGGATAGGGCTGCCCAGCATTTT.

At least ten counts were recorded for this clonotype. The V gene is TRBV20-1, the J gene TRBJ1-2; D is unclear. Germline CDR1 reads DFQATT; CDR2 reads SNEGSKA (reference sequence). This CDR3 spans 13 amino acids. Trimming left V 6 bases short and J 0 bases short, with 11 bases between. The CDR3, as DNA: TGCAGTGCCAGGAATCCTTCTAACTATGGCTACACCTTC. This sequence encodes CSARNPSNYGYTF.

This clonotype has ten or more counts. This rearrangement joins TRBV4-3 to TRBJ2-1; perhaps D is TRBD1 or TRBD2 (6 bases each). With 2 bases removed from V and 2 bases from J, the gap between germline ends came to 22 bases. Germline assignment: CDR1 LGHNA and CDR2 YSLEER. The CDR3 loop spans 19 amino acids. CDR3 nucleotides: TGCGCCAGCAGCCAAAGAGACACCTTGACGGGGGCCGCCTACAATGAGCAGTTCTTC. Translating gives CASSQRDTLTGAAYNEQFF.

This clonotype has more than one count but fewer than ten. This CDR3 is CASSSPGEVYGYTF. The CDR3, as DNA: TGTGCCAGCAGTTCACCAGGGGAGGTCTATGGCTACACCTTC. The genes are TRBV27 and TRBJ1-2; the D gene is possibly TRBD1 (6 bases). The V and J ends lost 4 bases and 4 bases respectively, with 13 bases between them. This CDR3 spans 14 amino acids. The germline V gene encodes CDR1 MNHEY and CDR2 SMNVEV (reference sequence).

V gene TRBV7-2 combines with J gene TRBJ2-3, with no clear D. The CDR3 runs to 14 residues. From germline, CDR1 is SGHTA and CDR2 FQGNSA. V dropped 5 bases and J dropped 0 bases, with 9 bases sitting between them. CDR3 bases: TGTGCCAGCAGCCCACAGTCTAGCACAGATACGCAGTATTTT. Its protein product is CASSPQSSTDTQYF.

This chain joins TRBV27 and TRBJ2-5; tentatively, D is TRBD1 (5 bases). Trimming removed 0 bases from V and 0 bases from J, with 11 bases in between. Germline-derived CDR1 and CDR2 are MNHEY and SMNVEV (reference sequence). The CDR3 consists of 16 residues. The CDR3 coding sequence is TGTGCCAGCAGTTTATCATTCCAGGGCTACCAAGAGACCCAGTACTTC. Protein: CASSLSFQGYQETQYF.

The chain recombines TRBV9 with TRBJ2-7; the match to TRBD2 covers 12 bases. Germline V lookup: CDR1 SGDLS, CDR2 YYNGEE. J was trimmed by 4 bases and V by 4 bases; bases with no gene match: 9. There are 16 residues in the CDR3. Here the CDR3 reads CASSTSETSGSYEQYF. Written as DNA, the CDR3 is TGTGCCAGCAGCACCTCCGAGACTAGCGGGAGTTACGAGCAGTACTTC.

This clonotype was counted between two and nine times. The chain is built from TRBV28 and TRBJ2-7, with 7 bases matching TRBD1. CDR3 length equals 14 residues. CDR1 and CDR2 from the germline V gene are MDHEN and SYDVKM. After removal of 6 bases from V and 6 bases from J, the junction contained 11 bases not matched to a gene. For the CDR3, the DNA is TGTGCCAGCAGAGACAGGGTGTTTTCTGGCGAGCAGTACTTC. This translates into CASRDRVFSGEQYF.

This clonotype was recorded many times. The gene calls are TRBV4-2 and TRBJ2-1; a possible D gene is TRBD1 (5 bases). Germline CDR1 reads LGHNA; CDR2 reads YNFKEQ. This CDR3 region has 13 residues. Trimming left V 0 bases short and J 10 bases short, with 10 bases between. The CDR3 loop is CASSQDSRVEQFF. The CDR3 bases are TGTGCCAGCAGCCAAGATTCCAGGGTCGAGCAGTTCTTC.

The chain joins TRBV9 to TRBJ2-1; no clear D. Germline V gives CDR1 SGDLS, CDR2 YYNGEE. The CDR3 consists of 13 residues. V dropped 0 bases and J dropped 6 bases, with 7 bases sitting between them. The CDR3 nucleotides read TGTGCCAGCAGCGTAGACGATTCCAATGAGCAGTTCTTC. Protein sequence: CASSVDDSNEQFF.

V and J are TRBV20-1 and TRBJ2-3; 9 bases fit TRBD2. Germline V gene sequence: CDR1 DFQATT, CDR2 SNEGSKA (reference sequence). The CDR3 contains 16 residues. The V and J ends lost 3 bases and 6 bases, in that order; junction bases with no gene match: 13. In DNA, the CDR3 is TGCAGTGCTAGGGGTTGGGGGTCTAGCGGGGTTGATACGCAGTATTTT. Its protein is CSARGWGSSGVDTQYF.

This clonotype is medium-sized in the sample. The rearrangement uses TRBV9 and TRBJ1-6, with unresolved D. CDR1 SGDLS and CDR2 YYNGEE come from the germline V gene. The V and J ends lost 1 base and 8 bases respectively, with 4 bases between them. The CDR3 contains 12 residues. CDR3 in amino acids: CASSVIDSPLHF. The CDR3 nucleotides read TGTGCCAGCAGCGTAATCGATTCACCCCTCCACTTT.

This clonotype was recorded many times. This chain joins TRBV7-8 and TRBJ2-1, with 12 nucleotides matching TRBD2. The CDR3 is 15 residues long. The germline V gene encodes CDR1 SGHVS and CDR2 FQNEAQ. Unmatched junction bases numbered 10, after V lost 4 bases and J lost 12 bases. This CDR3 is CASSSASGGASVQFF. CDR3 nucleotides: TGTGCCAGCAGCTCCGCTAGCGGGGGGGCCTCTGTGCAGTTCTTC. The variable domain in full, completed from reference TRBV7-8 and TRBJ2-1, reads GAGVSQSPRYKVAKRGQDVALRCDPISGHVSLFWYQQALGQGPEFLTYFQNEAQLDKSGLPSDRFFAERPEGSVSTLKIQRTQQEDSAVYLCASSSASGGASVQFFGPGTRLTVL.